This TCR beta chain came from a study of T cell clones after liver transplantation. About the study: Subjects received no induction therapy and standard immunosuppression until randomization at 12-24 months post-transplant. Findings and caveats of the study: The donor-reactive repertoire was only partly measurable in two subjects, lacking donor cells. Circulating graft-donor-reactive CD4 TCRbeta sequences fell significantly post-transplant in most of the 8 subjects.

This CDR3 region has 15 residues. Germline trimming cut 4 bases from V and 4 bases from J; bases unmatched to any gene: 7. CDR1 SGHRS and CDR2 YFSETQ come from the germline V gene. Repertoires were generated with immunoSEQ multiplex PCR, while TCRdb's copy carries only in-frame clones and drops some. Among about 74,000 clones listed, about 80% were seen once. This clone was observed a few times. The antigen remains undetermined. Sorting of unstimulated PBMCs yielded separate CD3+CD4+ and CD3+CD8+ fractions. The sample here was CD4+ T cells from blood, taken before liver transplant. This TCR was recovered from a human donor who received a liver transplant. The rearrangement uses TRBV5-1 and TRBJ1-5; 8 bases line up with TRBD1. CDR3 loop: CASSPGGQGNQPQHF. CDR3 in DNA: TGCGCCAGCAGCCCCGGTGGACAGGGTAATCAGCCCCAGCATTTT. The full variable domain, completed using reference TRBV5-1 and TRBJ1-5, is KAGVTQTPRYLIKTRGQQVTLSCSPISGHRSVSWYQQTPGQGLQFLFEYFSETQRNKGNFPGRFSGRQFSNSRSEMNVSTLELGDSALYLCASSPGGQGNQPQHFGDGTRLSIL.